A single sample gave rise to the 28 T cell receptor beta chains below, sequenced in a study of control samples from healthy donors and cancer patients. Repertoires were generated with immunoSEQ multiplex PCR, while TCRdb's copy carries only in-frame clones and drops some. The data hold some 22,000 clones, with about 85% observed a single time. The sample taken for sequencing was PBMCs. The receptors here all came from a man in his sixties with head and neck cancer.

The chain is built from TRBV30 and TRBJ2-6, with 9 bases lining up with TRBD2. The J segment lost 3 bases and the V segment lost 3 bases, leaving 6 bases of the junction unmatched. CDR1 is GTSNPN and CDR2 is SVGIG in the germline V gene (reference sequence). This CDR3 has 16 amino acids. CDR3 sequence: CAWSAGGPYGANVLTF. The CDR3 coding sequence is TGTGCCTGGAGCGCGGGAGGGCCTTATGGGGCCAACGTCCTGACTTTC.

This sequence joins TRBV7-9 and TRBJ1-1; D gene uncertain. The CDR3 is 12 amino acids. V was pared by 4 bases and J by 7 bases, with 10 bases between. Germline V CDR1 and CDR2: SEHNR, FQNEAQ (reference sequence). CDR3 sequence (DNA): TGTGCCAGCAGCTCAGACACCCTTGAAGCTTTCTTT. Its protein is CASSSDTLEAFF.

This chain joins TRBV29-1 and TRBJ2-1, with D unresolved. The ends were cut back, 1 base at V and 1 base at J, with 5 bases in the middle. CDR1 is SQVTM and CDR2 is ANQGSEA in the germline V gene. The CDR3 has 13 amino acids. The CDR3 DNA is TGCAGCGTTGAAGGAGATTCCTACAATGAGCAGTTCTTC. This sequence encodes CSVEGDSYNEQFF.

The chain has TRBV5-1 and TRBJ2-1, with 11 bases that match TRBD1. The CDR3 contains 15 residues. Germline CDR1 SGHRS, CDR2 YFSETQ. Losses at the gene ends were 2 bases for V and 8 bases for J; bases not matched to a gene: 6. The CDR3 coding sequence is TGCGCCAGCAGCTTCTCCGGGACAGGGGGTCATGAGCAGTTCTTC. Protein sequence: CASSFSGTGGHEQFF.

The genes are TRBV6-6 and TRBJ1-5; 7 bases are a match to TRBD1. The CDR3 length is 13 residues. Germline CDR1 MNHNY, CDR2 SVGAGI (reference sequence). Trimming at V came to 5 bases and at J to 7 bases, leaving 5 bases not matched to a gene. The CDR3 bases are TGTGCCAGCAGTCAGCAGGGGGGGCAGCCCCAGCATTTT. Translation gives CASSQQGGQPQHF.

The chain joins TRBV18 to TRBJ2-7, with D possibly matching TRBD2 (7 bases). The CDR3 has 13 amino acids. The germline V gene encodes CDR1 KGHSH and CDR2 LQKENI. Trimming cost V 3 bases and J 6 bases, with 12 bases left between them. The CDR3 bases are TGTGCCAGCTCACCGGGAGGGGGGGGCGAGCAGTACGTC. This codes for CASSPGGGGEQYV.

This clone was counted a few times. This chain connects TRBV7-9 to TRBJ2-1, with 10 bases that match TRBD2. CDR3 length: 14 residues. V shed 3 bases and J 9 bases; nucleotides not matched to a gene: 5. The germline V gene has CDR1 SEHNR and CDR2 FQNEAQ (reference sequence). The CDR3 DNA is TGTGCCAGCAGCTTGGCTAGCGGGAGTGGTGAGCAGTTCTTC. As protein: CASSLASGSGEQFF.

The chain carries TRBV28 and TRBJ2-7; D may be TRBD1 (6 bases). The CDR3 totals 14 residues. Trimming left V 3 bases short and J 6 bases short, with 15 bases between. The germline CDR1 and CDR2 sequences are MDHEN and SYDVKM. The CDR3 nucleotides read TGTGCCAGCAGTTTGAGTACAGGGCCCCGCGAGCAGTACTTC. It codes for CASSLSTGPREQYF.

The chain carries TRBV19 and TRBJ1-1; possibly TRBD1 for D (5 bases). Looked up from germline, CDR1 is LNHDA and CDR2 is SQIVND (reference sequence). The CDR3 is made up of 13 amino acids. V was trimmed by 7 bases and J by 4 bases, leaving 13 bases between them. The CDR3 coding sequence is TGTGCCAGTATGGTGTCAGGGAGCACTGAAGCTTTCTTT. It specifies CASMVSGSTEAFF.

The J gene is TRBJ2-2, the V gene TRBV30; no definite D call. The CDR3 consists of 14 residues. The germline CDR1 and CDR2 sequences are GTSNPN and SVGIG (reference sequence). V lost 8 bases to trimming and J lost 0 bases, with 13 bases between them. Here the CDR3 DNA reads TGTGCCCTGAGAGTCGTTACGAACACCGGGGAGCTGTTTTTT. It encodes CALRVVTNTGELFF. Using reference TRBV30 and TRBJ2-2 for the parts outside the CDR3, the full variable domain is SQTIHQWPATLVQPVGSPLSLECTVEGTSNPNLYWYRQAAGRGLQLLFYSVGIGQISSEVPQNLSASRPQDRQFILSSKKLLLSDSGFYLCALRVVTNTGELFFGEGSRLTVL.

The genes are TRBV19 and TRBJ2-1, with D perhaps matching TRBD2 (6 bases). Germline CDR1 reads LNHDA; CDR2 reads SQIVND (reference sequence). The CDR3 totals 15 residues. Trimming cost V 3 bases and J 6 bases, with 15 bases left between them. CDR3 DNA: TGTGCCAGTAGTATTGGAATACTGGAGGGCAATGAGCAGTTCTTC. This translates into CASSIGILEGNEQFF.

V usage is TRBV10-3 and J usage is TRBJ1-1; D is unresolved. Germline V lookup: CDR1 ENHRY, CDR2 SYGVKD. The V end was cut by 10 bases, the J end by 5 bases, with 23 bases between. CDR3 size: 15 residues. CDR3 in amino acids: CATLTGAQKNTEAFF. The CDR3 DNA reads TGTGCCACCCTTACGGGCGCCCAAAAGAATACTGAAGCTTTCTTT.

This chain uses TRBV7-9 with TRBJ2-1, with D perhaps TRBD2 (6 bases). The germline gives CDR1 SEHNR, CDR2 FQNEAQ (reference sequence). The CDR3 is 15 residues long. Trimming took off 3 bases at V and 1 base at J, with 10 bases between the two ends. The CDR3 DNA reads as TGTGCCAGCAGCTTCGGGGGTGGTTCCTACAATGAGCAGTTCTTC. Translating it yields CASSFGGGSYNEQFF.

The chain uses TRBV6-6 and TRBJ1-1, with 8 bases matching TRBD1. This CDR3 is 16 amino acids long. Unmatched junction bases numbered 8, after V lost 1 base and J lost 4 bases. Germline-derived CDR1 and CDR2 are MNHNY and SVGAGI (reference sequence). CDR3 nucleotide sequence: TGTGCCAGCAGTTACTTGGCAGGGGGCGAGGGCACTGAAGCTTTCTTT. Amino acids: CASSYLAGGEGTEAFF.

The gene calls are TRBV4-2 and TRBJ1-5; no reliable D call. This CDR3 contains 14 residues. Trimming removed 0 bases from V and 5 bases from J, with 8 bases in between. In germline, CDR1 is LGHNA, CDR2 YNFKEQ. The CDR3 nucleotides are TGTGCCAGCAGCCAAGAACAGTACTATCAGCCCCAGCATTTT. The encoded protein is CASSQEQYYQPQHF.

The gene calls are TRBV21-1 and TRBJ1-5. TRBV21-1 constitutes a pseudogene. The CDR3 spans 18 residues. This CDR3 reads CASSRTSRVPLAGQPQHF. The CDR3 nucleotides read TGTGCCAGCAGCAGAACCTCCAGGGTTCCGTTAGCGGGACAGCCCCAGCATTTT.

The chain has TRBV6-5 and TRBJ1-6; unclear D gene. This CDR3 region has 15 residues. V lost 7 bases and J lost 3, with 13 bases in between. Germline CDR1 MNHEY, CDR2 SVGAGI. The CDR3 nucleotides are TGTGCCAGCAAGACGACCGAGAACTATAATTCACCCCTCCACTTT. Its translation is CASKTTENYNSPLHF.

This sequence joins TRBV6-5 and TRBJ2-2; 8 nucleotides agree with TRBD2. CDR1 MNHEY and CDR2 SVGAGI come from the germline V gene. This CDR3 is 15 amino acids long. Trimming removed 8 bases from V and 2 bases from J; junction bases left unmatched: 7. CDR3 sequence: CASGPGLGNTGELFF. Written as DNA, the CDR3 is TGTGCCAGCGGTCCGGGACTAGGAAACACCGGGGAGCTGTTTTTT.

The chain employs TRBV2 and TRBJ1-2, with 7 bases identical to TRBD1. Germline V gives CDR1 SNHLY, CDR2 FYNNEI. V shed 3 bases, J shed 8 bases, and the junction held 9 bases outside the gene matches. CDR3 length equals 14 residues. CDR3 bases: TGTGCCAGCAGTGACCCAGGGGGGGCGTTCGGCTACACCTTC. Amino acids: CASSDPGGAFGYTF.

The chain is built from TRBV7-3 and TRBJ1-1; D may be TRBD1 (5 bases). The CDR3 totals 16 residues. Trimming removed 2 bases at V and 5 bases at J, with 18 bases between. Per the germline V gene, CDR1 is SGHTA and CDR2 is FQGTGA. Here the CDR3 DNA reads TGTGCCAGCAGCTTATCGGGGCCCGGGAGGAGGACTGAAGCTTTCTTT. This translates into CASSLSGPGRRTEAFF.

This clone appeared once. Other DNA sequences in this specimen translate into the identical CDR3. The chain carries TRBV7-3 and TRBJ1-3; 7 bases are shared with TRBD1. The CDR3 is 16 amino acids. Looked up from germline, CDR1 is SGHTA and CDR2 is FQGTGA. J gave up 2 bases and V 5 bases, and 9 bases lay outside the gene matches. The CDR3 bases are TGTGCCAGCAGCCCCAACTCCCAGGGGGCTGGAAACACCATATATTTT. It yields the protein CASSPNSQGAGNTIYF. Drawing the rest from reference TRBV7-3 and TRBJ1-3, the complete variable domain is GAGVSQTPSNKVTEKGKYVELRCDPISGHTALYWYRQSLGQGPEFLIYFQGTGAADDSGLPNDRFFAVRPEGSVSTLKIQRTERGDSAVYLCASSPNSQGAGNTIYFGEGSWLTVV.

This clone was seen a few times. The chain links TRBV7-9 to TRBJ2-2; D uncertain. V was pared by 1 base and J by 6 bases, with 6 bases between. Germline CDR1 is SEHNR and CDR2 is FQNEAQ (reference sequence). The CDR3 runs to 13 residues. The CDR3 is CASSLVAPGELFF. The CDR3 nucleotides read TGTGCCAGCAGCTTAGTGGCCCCCGGGGAGCTGTTTTTT.

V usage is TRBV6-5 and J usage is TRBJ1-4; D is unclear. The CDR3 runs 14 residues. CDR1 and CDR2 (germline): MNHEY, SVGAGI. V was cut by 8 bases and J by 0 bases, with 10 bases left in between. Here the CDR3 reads CASCLTATNEKLFF. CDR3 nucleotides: TGTGCCAGCTGTCTTACAGCAACTAATGAAAAACTGTTTTTT.

The CDR3 reads CASSLPGNTEAFF. DNA of the CDR3: TGTGCCAGCAGCTTACCAGGGAACACTGAAGCTTTCTTT. The J gene is TRBJ1-1, the V gene TRBV7-9; D is uncertain. The germline gives CDR1 SEHNR, CDR2 FQNEAQ (reference sequence). Between the trimmed V and J ends, which lost 2 bases and 1 base, there was a span of 5 bases. The CDR3 is 13 residues long.

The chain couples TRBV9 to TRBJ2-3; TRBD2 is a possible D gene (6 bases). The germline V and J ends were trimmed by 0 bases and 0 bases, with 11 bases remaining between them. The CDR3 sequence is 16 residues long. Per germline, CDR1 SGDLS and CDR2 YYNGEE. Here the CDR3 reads CASSVGRGISTDTQYF. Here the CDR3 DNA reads TGTGCCAGCAGCGTAGGCCGGGGGATTAGCACAGATACGCAGTATTTT.

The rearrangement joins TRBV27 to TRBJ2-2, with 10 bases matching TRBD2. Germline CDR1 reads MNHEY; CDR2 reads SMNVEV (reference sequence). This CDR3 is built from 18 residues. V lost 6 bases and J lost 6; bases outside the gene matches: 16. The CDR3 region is CASSRLGLAGDSPGELFF. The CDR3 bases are TGTGCCAGCAGCCGCCTCGGGCTAGCGGGAGATAGCCCCGGGGAGCTGTTTTTT.

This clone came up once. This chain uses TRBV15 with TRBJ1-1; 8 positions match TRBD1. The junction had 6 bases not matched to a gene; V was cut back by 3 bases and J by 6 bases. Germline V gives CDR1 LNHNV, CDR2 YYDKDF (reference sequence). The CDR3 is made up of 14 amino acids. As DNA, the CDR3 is TGTGCCACCAGCAGGGACAGGGCGTGGGCTGAAGCTTTCTTT. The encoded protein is CATSRDRAWAEAFF. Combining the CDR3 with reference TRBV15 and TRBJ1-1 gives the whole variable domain DAMVIQNPRYQVTQFGKPVTLSCSQTLNHNVMYWYQQKSSQAPKLLFHYYDKDFNNEADTPDNFQSRRPNTSFCFLDIRSPGLGDTAMYLCATSRDRAWAEAFFGQGTRLTVV.

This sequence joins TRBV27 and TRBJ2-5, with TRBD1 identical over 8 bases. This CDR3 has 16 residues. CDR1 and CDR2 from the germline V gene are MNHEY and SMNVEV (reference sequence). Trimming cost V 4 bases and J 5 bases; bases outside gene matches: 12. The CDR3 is CASSSWTTGAPETQYF. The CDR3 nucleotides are TGTGCCAGCAGTTCCTGGACGACAGGGGCACCGGAGACCCAGTACTTC.